A selection of T cell receptor beta chains follows, all from one sample in a study of CD8+ T cells in alopecia areata. Only in-frame clones appear in the TCRdb table, and some are missing; sequencing was by immunoSEQ multiplex PCR. Of roughly 180,000 clones in the sample, approximately 50% were seen once. Material: CD8+ T cells sorted from blood, obtained around week 54, from a patient treated with tofacitinib. These TCRs come from a human donor with alopecia areata. CDR3s include the opening cysteine and the closing phenylalanine or tryptophan. D genes are given only for firm matches. Clone sizes are given selectively: once, few, many, or a class where the clone is expanded.

>-|TRBD2|TRBV27|TRBJ2-4
TGTGCCAGCAGTTTGGCGGGAGAAAACATTCAGTACTTC
CASSLAGENIQYF
>-|TRBD2|TRBV2|TRBJ2-5
TGTGCCAGCGGGTGGACTAGCGGGGGCCAAGAGACCCAGTACTTC
CASGWTSGGQETQYF
>-|-|TRBV5-6|TRBJ2-7
TGTGCCAGCAGCTTCGGGGCAGACTACGAGCAGTACTTC
CASSFGADYEQYF
>-|-|TRBV29-1|TRBJ2-5
TGCAGCGTTTACCGGGTCCCAGAGACCCAGTACTTC
CSVYRVPETQYF
>many|TRBD1|TRBV30|TRBJ2-1
TGTGCCTGGAGTTCCGGGACAGGGAGCGATGAGCAGTTCTTC
CAWSSGTGSDEQFF
>-|TRBD1|TRBV19|TRBJ1-1
TGTGCCAGTAGTTCTCATCCGGGACAGACAAACACTGAAGCTTTCTTT
CASSSHPGQTNTEAFF
>-|TRBD1|TRBV25-1|TRBJ2-1
TGTGCCAGCGATGATTGGACAGGTCGTGTGTTCTTC
CASDDWTGRVFF
>few|-|TRBV27|TRBJ1-2
TGTGCCAGCGCGGGCCAACTAGATCGGGCTAACTATGGCTACACCTTC
CASAGQLDRANYGYTF
>-|TRBD2|TRBV25-1|TRBJ2-3
TGTGCCAGCAGTCTAGCGGGGGAGGCAGATACGCAGTATTTT
CASSLAGEADTQYF
>-|TRBD2|TRBV27|TRBJ2-5
TGTGCCAGCAGTTTTCTAGGCGGGGGGGGCCAAGAGACCCAGTACTTC
CASSFLGGGGQETQYF
>-|-|TRBV11-2|TRBJ2-3
TGTGCCAGCAGCTTGGGGGGACACACAGATACGCAGTATTTT
CASSLGGHTDTQYF
>-|-|TRBV25-1|TRBJ2-1
TGTGCCAGCAGTGAATATAAAGGGTCGGGGAATGAGCAGTTCTTC
CASSEYKGSGNEQFF
>few|-|TRBV29-1|TRBJ1-2
TGCAGCGTTGTTGTGGACACTAATAACTATGGCTACACCTTC
CSVVVDTNNYGYTF
>few|-|TRBV6-1|TRBJ2-6
TGTGCCAGCAGTCGGGACTGGCTGGGCGCCAACGTCCTGACTTTC
CASSRDWLGANVLTF
>-|TRBD1|TRBV30|TRBJ2-7
TGTGCCTGGAGTGTAACAGGGGGATTCTACGAGCAGTACTTC
CAWSVTGGFYEQYF
>few|-|TRBV9|TRBJ2-7
TGTGCCAGCAGCCCCTCGGCGTACGGCGGCTACGAGCAGTACTTC
CASSPSAYGGYEQYF
>-|-|TRBV29-1|TRBJ2-2
TGCAGCGTTGAGGTCTCGAACACCGGGGAGCTGTTTTTT
CSVEVSNTGELFF
>few|-|TRBV30|TRBJ2-7
TGTGCCTGGACAGGGCCAGCCTACGAGCAGTACTTC
CAWTGPAYEQYF
>many|-|TRBV4-1|TRBJ1-2
TGCGCCAGCAGCCAAGGTACGACAGCTTATGGTGGCTACACCTTC
CASSQGTTAYGGYTF
>-|-|TRBV20-1|TRBJ2-3
TGCAGTGCCAAAACCACAGATACGCAGTATTTT
CSAKTTDTQYF
>-|TRBD2|TRBV5-1|TRBJ2-1
TGCGCCAGCACCCCCTTTGGTGGTGAAGCGGGGAATGAGCAGTTCTTC
CASTPFGGEAGNEQFF
>few|TRBD1|TRBV19|TRBJ1-1
TGTGCCAGTAGCCGGAGACAGGGATACACTGAAGCTTTCTTT
CASSRRQGYTEAFF
>few|-|TRBV2|TRBJ2-1
TGTGCCAGCAGTGAACGGGATGAGCAGTTCTTC
CASSERDEQFF
>few|TRBD2|TRBV4-3|TRBJ2-6
TGCGCCAGCAGCCAAGATGGGGAGGGACCTGGGGCCAACGTCCTGACTTTC
CASSQDGEGPGANVLTF
>-|-|TRBV29-1|TRBJ2-1
TGCAGCGTTGTTCCCCTAGTTCTCAATGAGCAGTTCTTC
CSVVPLVLNEQFF
>few|-|TRBV7-8|TRBJ2-1
TGTGCCAGCAGCCCGACAGACTACAATGAGCAGTTCTTC
CASSPTDYNEQFF
>-|-|TRBV5-1|TRBJ2-7
TGCGCCAGCAGCTTGGCGTCTAGCACATACGAGCAGTACTTC
CASSLASSTYEQYF
>few|TRBD2|TRBV5-6|TRBJ2-5
TGTGCCAGCGGATTCAGTAGCGGGGTCCAAGAGACCCAGTACTTC
CASGFSSGVQETQYF
>-|TRBD1|TRBV7-3|TRBJ1-6
TGTGCCAGCAGCTTTGGACAGGGGAATTCACCCCTCCACTTT
CASSFGQGNSPLHF
>few|-|TRBV11-2|TRBJ1-5
TGTGCCAGCAGCTCATCCGGGGCCGGCGATCAGCCCCAGCATTTT
CASSSSGAGDQPQHF
>-|-|TRBV6-6|TRBJ2-7
TGTGCCAGCAGTGACCAAGGGATTTCCTACGAGCAGTACTTC
CASSDQGISYEQYF
>few|-|TRBV4-1|TRBJ1-2
TGCGCCAGCAGCCAGGAAAGGTCAGACGCCTATGGCTACACCTTC
CASSQERSDAYGYTF
>-|-|TRBV2|TRBJ2-7
TGTGCCAGCAGGGGGGTCAATAACTCTCCGACGAACTTC
CASRGVNNSPTNF
>-|-|TRBV5-1|TRBJ2-7
TGCGCCAGCAGCTTGTCCGGGAAGAGCTCCTACGAGCAGTACTTC
CASSLSGKSSYEQYF
>-|-|TRBV29-1|TRBJ2-1
TGCAGCGTTGTTCCGGTTGGTTCCTCCTACAATGAGCAGTTCTTC
CSVVPVGSSYNEQFF
>few|-|TRBV6-5|TRBJ1-2
TGTGCCAGCAGTTACCGAGTTATGGATGGCTACACCTTC
CASSYRVMDGYTF
>-|-|TRBV13|TRBJ2-5
TGTGCCAGCAGCACTTCACTAGAGACCCAGTACTTC
CASSTSLETQYF
>-|-|TRBV27|TRBJ1-5
TGTGCCAGCAGTCTCCTTCGGAATCAGCCCCAGCATTTT
CASSLLRNQPQHF
>-|TRBD1|TRBV6-1|TRBJ1-5
TGTGCCAGCAGTGGGGACAGGGGTATCGGCAATCAGCCCCAGCATTTT
CASSGDRGIGNQPQHF
>-|-|TRBV13|TRBJ1-2
TGTGCCAGCAGCTTATTCCTTGGAAGGGGCTACACCTTC
CASSLFLGRGYTF